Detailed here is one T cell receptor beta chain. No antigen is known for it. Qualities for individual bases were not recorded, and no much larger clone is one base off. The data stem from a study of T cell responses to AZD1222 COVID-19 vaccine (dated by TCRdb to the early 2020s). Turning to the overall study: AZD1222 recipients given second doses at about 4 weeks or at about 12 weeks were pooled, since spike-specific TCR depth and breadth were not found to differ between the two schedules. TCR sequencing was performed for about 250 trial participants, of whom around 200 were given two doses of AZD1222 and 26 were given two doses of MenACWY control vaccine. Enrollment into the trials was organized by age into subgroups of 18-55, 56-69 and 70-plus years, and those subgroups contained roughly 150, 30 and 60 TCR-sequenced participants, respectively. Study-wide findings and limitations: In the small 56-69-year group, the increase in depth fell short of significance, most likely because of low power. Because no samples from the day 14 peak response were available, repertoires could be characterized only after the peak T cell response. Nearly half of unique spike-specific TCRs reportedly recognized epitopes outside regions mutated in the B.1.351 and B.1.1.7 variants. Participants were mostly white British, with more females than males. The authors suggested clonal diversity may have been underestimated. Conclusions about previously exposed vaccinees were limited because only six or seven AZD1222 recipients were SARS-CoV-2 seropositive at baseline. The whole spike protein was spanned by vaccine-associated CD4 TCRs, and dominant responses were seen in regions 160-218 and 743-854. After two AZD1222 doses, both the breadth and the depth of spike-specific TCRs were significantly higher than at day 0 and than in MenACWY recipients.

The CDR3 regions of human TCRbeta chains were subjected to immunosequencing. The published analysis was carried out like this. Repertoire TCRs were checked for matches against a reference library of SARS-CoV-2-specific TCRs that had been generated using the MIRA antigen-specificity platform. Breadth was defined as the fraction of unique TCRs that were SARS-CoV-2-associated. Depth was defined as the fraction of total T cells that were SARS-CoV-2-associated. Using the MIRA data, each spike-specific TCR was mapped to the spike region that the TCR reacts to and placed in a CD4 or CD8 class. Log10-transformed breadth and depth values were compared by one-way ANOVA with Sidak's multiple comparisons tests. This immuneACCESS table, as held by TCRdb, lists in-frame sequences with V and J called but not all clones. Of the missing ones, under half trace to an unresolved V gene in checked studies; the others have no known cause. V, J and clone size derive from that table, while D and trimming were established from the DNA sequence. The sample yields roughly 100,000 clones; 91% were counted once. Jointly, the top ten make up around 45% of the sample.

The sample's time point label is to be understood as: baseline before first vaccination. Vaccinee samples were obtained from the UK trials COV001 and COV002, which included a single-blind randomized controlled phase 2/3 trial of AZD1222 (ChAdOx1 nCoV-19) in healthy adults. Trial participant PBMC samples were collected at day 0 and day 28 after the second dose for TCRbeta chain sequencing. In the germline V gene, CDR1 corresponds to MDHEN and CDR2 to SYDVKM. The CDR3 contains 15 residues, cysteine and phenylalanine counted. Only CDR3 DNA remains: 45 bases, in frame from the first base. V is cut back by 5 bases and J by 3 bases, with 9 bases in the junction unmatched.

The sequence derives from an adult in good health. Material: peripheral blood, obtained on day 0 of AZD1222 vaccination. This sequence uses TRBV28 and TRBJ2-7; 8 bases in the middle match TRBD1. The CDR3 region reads CASSTSPGGRYEQYF. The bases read TGTGCCAGCAGTACCAGCCCAGGGGGCCGCTACGAGCAGTACTTC.